The rows below give T cell receptor beta chains drawn from one sample of a study of blood T cells in healthy people across ages. Each CDR3 protein is one row after TCRdb ran MiXCR on the 5' RACE reads. The sample holds 800,000 to 1,300,000 distinct CDR3 sequences; approximately 25% are singletons and the top ten take 0.65% to 0.75%. The sample was also reused in another study, on T cells of mothers and their children.

Sequenced: blood. These receptors were taken from a girl under 10 years old in good health. Each CDR3 is given with its conserved first and last residue. The D gene is left open where the match is weak. Rows give clone size only sometimes, using once, few, many, or a class for an expanded clone.

>TRBV5-1|TRBJ2-2|few|TRBD1
TGCGCCAGCAGCCTACAGGGGTTGGAGAACACCGGGGAGCTGTTTTTT
CASSLQGLENTGELFF
>TRBV7-6|TRBJ2-5|many|TRBD2
TGTGCCAGCAGCTTAGATGCTAGCGGGGAGACCCAGTACTTC
CASSLDASGETQYF
>TRBV7-9|TRBJ2-7|few|-
TGTGCCAGCAGCGTTAATACCCCAGAGGCGTGGTACTTC
CASSVNTPEAWYF
>TRBV11-2|TRBJ1-1|few|-
TGTGCCAGCCGGGGGGACACTCGCCGGAACACTGAAGCTTTCTTT
CASRGDTRRNTEAFF
>TRBV7-2|TRBJ2-1|few|TRBD2
TGTGCCAGCAGCTTACTAGCGGGGGTAAGCGATGAGCAGTTCTTC
CASSLLAGVSDEQFF
>TRBV7-9|TRBJ2-1|few|-
TGTGCCAGCAGCTTAGAACCCCAGTCAGGGCAGTTCTTC
CASSLEPQSGQFF
>TRBV7-7|TRBJ2-5|-|TRBD2
TGTGCTAGCAACATGGGACTAGCCGGGGAGACCCAGTACTTC
CASNMGLAGETQYF
>TRBV5-5|TRBJ2-4|few|TRBD1
TGTGCCAGCAGCTTAACAGGGACAGTACTAGCCAAAAACATTCAGTACTTC
CASSLTGTVLAKNIQYF
>TRBV18|TRBJ1-6|few|-
TGTGCCAGCTCACCCACTTGGACTTCTTCTCAGTATTCACCCCTCCACTTT
CASSPTWTSSQYSPLHF
>TRBV29-1|TRBJ1-1|-|-
TGCAGCGTTGAAGAACGCGCTCCGGGGAACACTGAAGCTTTCTTT
CSVEERAPGNTEAFF
>TRBV20-1|TRBJ2-4|few|TRBD2
TGCAGTGCTAGAAAGCTAGCGGGAGGGCAAAACATTCAGTACTTC
CSARKLAGGQNIQYF
>TRBV29-1|TRBJ2-2|few|-
TGCAGCGTTGAAAGGGAGGCGGAGCCTGAGATGAACACCGGGGAGCTGTTTTTT
CSVEREAEPEMNTGELFF
>TRBV6-1|TRBJ2-5|few|-
TGTGCCAGCAGTGAAGAGGACAAGGCAACAGAGACCCAGTACTTC
CASSEEDKATETQYF
>TRBV14|TRBJ1-2|many|-
TGTGCCAGCAGCCCCTTGGGTGAGGAGGTCTATGGCTACACCTTC
CASSPLGEEVYGYTF
>TRBV5-1|TRBJ2-3|few|-
TGCGCCAGCAGCTTGGTACGGCAGGCGTACACAGATACGCAGTATTTT
CASSLVRQAYTDTQYF
>TRBV29-1|TRBJ2-7|-|-
TGCAGCGTTGGAGTGTATGGTACCGAGCAGTACTTC
CSVGVYGTEQYF